A single T cell receptor (beta chain) is shown here with its context. Which antigen it targets is not known. No base quality information exists; no much larger clone differs at one position. Cut back by 2 bases and 9 bases, the V and J ends lie 16 bases apart. For CDR1 and CDR2, the germline V gene (reference sequence) lists MNHEY and SMNVEV. The CDR3 spans 15 residues, from the cysteine through the phenylalanine. The CDR3 DNA has 45 bases and is translated from base 1. High-throughput TCR beta sequencing profiled peripheral blood CD8+ and CD4+ T cells from healthy donors, Susac syndrome patients and multiple sclerosis patients. Multiple sclerosis controls were treatment-naive patients with stable or active relapsing-remitting disease fulfilling revised McDonald criteria. CD8+ TEMRA cells were enriched by FACS, while bulk CD8+ and CD4+ T cells were purified by magnetic negative isolation. Blood was drawn into EDTA tubes, processed within 24 hours, and PBMCs were isolated by density gradient centrifugation. PBMCs intended for TCR sequencing were cryopreserved in liquid nitrogen and were subsequently thawed in a 37 degrees C water bath. Purity of sorted or isolated CD4+, CD8+ and CD8+ TEMRA cells was at least 90%.

This sample is drawn from a study of CD8 T cells in Susac syndrome (dated by TCRdb to the late 2010s). About the investigation overall: Whether CD8+ T cell activation and differentiation in Susac syndrome was antigen driven was tested using repertoire sequencing. CD8+ T cell repertoire clonality was compared between some 12 healthy donors, some 14 Susac syndrome patients and 15 or so multiple sclerosis patients.

RNA was extracted using the RNeasy kit, and roughly 0.5 to 1 microgram was reverse transcribed with random hexamers. The immunoSEQ multiplex PCR assay, covering 54 Vbeta and 13 Jbeta segments, was used to amplify TCR beta CDR3 regions. PCR amplification bias was corrected using a synthetic template baseline for primer optimization and computational correction. For the original study's pipeline: Only productive sequences were kept, with reads annotated to V, D and J genes according to IMGT and analyzed in immunoSEQ Analyzer. To calculate clonality, Shannon entropy was normalized by log2 of the number of productive unique sequences and then subtracted from one. Public and private clones were assessed among the 100 most prevalent clones of each patient and control. Clones were defined as Susac-specific when absent from the healthy and MS cohorts, from roughly 1,100 published viral clones and from other ImmuneACCESS disease sequences. TCRdb passed the public sequencing reads through fastp at Q25 and MiXCR, retaining productive beta sequences. Every entry covers one CDR3 protein and lists the most common genes and DNA from its rows. TCRdb's processing, not the study's, gives the V and J calls here. This sample is represented by roughly 400,000 distinct CDR3 sequences; roughly 85% of them were singletons. The ten most abundant clones make up roughly 0.11% of the sample.

Here is what the overall study found, with its caveats: The number of individuals in the TCR sequencing and HLA analysis was recognized as being relatively small.

The chain is made from TRBV27 and TRBJ2-2; TRBD2 might be the D gene, on 5 matching bases. The TCR sequence derives from a human donor with multiple sclerosis. The sequenced sample consisted of CD8+ T cells from PBMCs. The nucleotide sequence is TGTGCCAGCAGTTTAATTGGCGGGTATCACCGGGAGCTGTTTTTT. Its protein reads: CASSLIGGYHRELFF.